Sequencing of this TCR beta chain was carried out in a study of cytomegalovirus exposure and HLA in healthy donors. Study-level findings and limits: A missense DCLRE1C variant was associated with V- and J-gene trimming of TCR beta chains in a later analysis, and an independent cohort replicated the association. Researchers left out some V segments, among them TRBV6-2 and TRBV6-3, as indistinguishable.

PCR was performed using 60 Vbeta and 13 Jbeta primers. Sequenced by immunoSEQ multiplex PCR; TCRdb stores in-frame clones only, minus some. The table lists more than 100,000 clones, around 77% of them singletons. The CDR3 covers 15 residues. V gave up 5 bases and J gave up 3 bases; unmatched junction bases: 8. Looked up from germline, CDR1 is SGHTA and CDR2 is FQGNSA. On this clone: Its specificity is not known.

The receptor's source is a human donor in good health. The rearrangement uses TRBV7-2 and TRBJ2-3; 7 bases are shared with TRBD1. The sequencing input was PBMCs. The CDR3 DNA is TGTGCCAGCAGCCGGGGAGCAGGGGGAACAGATACGCAGTATTTT. Amino acid sequence: CASSRGAGGTDTQYF.